Listed here is a single TCR beta chain. This specimen belongs to a study of control samples from healthy donors and cancer patients. Produced via immunoSEQ multiplex PCR; TCRdb's table is partial and in-frame only. The sample yields tens of thousands of clones, around 91% seen once. This CDR3 is built from 11 residues. The germline CDR1 and CDR2 sequences are KGHDR and SFDVKD. With 4 bases removed from V and 7 bases from J, the gap between germline ends came to 7 bases. The TCR sequence derives from a man in his fifties in good health. Sequences were obtained from blood. The chain carries TRBV24-1 and TRBJ2-7, with D possibly being TRBD1 (5 bases). The DNA of the CDR3 is TGTGCCACCAGTGAAACAGGAGAGCAGTACTTC. Amino acids: CATSETGEQYF.